This T cell receptor (beta chain) was documented in a study of T cell repertoires in cytomegalovirus infection. Between the trimmed V and J ends, which lost 4 bases and 2 bases, there was a span of 12 bases. Germline CDR1 reads SGHVS; CDR2 reads FNYEAQ. The CDR3 runs 15 residues. Study conclusions and caveats: The ex vivo response was dominated by HLA-C-restricted CMV-specific TCR beta clonotypes.

TCRdb fed the reads into MiXCR, producing one record per CDR3 protein. The sample lists 450,000 to 650,000 distinct CDR3 sequences; about 39% were seen once. This clonotype appeared once. As yet, its antigen is unknown. The chain links TRBV7-6 to TRBJ1-5; D remains unclear. The sample was cultured PBMCs, taken from culture after CMV antigen stimulation. The sequence derives from a human donor in good health (CMV status not recorded). Some clones in this sample may be carry-over from other donors' samples. The CDR3 sequence is CASSSHPYCNQPQHF. The CDR3 region has the DNA TGTGCCAGCAGCTCGCACCCGTATTGCAATCAGCCCCAGCATTTT.